The 6 T cell receptor beta chains reported below all come from one sample, sequenced in a study of T cell responses to AZD1222 COVID-19 vaccine. Measured with immunoSEQ multiplex PCR; TCRdb has only the in-frame clones, and not every one. The table lists 100,000 to 150,000 clones, about 87% of them singletons. The sample here was peripheral blood, taken on day 0 of AZD1222 vaccination. These receptors originate from an adult in good health.

The chain couples TRBV6-5 to TRBJ2-2; D perhaps matches TRBD2 (5 bases). Germline values: CDR1 MNHEY, CDR2 SVGAGI. V was pared by 0 bases and J by 2 bases, with 10 bases between. The CDR3 runs 16 residues. The CDR3 loop is CASSYSVSVNTGELFF. The CDR3 DNA sequence: TGTGCCAGCAGTTACTCTGTTAGCGTAAACACCGGGGAGCTGTTTTTT.

This chain connects TRBV7-3 to TRBJ2-7; 12 bases are shared with TRBD2. CDR3 length: 13 residues. V lost 2 bases, J lost 7 bases, and 0 bases stayed unmatched. Germline assignment: CDR1 SGHTA and CDR2 FQGTGA. The CDR3 protein is CASSLGLAGEQYF. The CDR3 coding sequence is TGTGCCAGCAGCTTAGGACTAGCGGGAGAGCAGTACTTC.

CDR3 residues: CASSQGLAAVTDTQYF. CDR3 sequence (DNA): TGTGCCAGCAGCCAAGGCCTAGCGGCTGTCACAGATACGCAGTATTTT. The rearrangement links TRBV4-2 to TRBJ2-3; TRBD2 agrees at 7 bases. Germline loops: CDR1 LGHNA, CDR2 YNFKEQ. The V gene end was trimmed by 1 base and the J gene end by 2 bases; junction bases not matched to a gene: 6. The CDR3 runs 16 residues.

This clone occurred a few times. V gene TRBV9 combines with J gene TRBJ1-6; D gene ambiguous. The CDR3 contains 16 residues. Germline V lookup: CDR1 SGDLS, CDR2 YYNGEE. V was clipped by 0 bases and J by 0 bases, with 7 bases between them. The CDR3 loop is CASSVDRFSYNSPLHF. Here the CDR3 DNA reads TGTGCCAGCAGCGTAGACAGATTCTCCTATAATTCACCCCTCCACTTT.

This chain links TRBV28 with TRBJ2-1, with TRBD2 matching 8 bases. This CDR3 spans 16 amino acids. Germline lookup yields CDR1 MDHEN and CDR2 SYDVKM. The V gene end was trimmed by 4 bases and the J gene end by 5 bases; junction bases not matched to a gene: 10. CDR3 nucleotides: TGTGCCAGCAGTTCCTCGGGACTAGGGGAGAACAATGAGCAGTTCTTC. Protein product: CASSSSGLGENNEQFF.

CDR3 DNA: TGTGCCAGCAGCCAACGACAGGAATCCTACGAGCAGTACTTC. This encodes CASSQRQESYEQYF. The chain recombines TRBV3-1 (or the pseudogene TRBV3-2) with TRBJ2-7; TRBD1 might be the D (6 bases). Germline loops: CDR1 LGHDT, CDR2 YNNKEL (reference sequence). The CDR3 totals 14 residues. The V end was cut by 2 bases, the J end by 1 base, with 9 bases between.